These 8 T cell receptor beta chains were sequenced from one sample in a study of T cell repertoires in cytomegalovirus infection. TCRdb reprocessed the reads via MiXCR and lists one record per CDR3 protein. Counted here are about 740,000 distinct CDR3 sequences, approximately 34% occurring once; the ten biggest clones make up roughly 2.8%. Sequencing used PBMCs. Receptors originate from a human donor in good health (CMV status not recorded). Some clones in this sample may be carry-over from other donors' samples.

This chain uses TRBV18 with TRBJ2-5; a weak D match, TRBD2 (5 bases). The germline CDR1 and CDR2 sequences are KGHSH and LQKENI. CDR3 length equals 15 residues. V lost 6 bases to trimming and J lost 4 bases, with 18 bases between them. CDR3 bases: TGTGCCAGCTCTATCCCGGATCGGGAATTAGAGACCCAGTACTTC. This encodes CASSIPDRELETQYF.

Only a few counts were recorded for this clonotype. The chain recombines TRBV3-1 with TRBJ2-5; TRBD2 matches at 12 bases. The V and J ends lost 2 bases and 4 bases, in that order; junction bases with no gene match: 8. The CDR3 runs 17 residues. CDR1 is LGHDT, CDR2 YNNKEL, per germline (reference sequence). The chain's CDR3 is CASSQRLAGGLGETQYF. The CDR3 nucleotides are TGTGCCAGCAGCCAACGGCTAGCGGGGGGGCTGGGAGAGACCCAGTACTTC.

The chain links TRBV6-5 to TRBJ2-1, with D unclear. CDR3 length: 11 residues. Germline V gives CDR1 MNHEY, CDR2 SVGAGI. CDR3 DNA sequence: TGTTACAGCATTTATACAAATGAGCAGTTCTTC. Translated: CYSIYTNEQFF.

The rearrangement links TRBV11-3 to TRBJ2-2; maybe TRBD2 (7 bases). Trimming pared 5 bases from V and 6 bases from J, leaving 19 bases between. Germline V lookup: CDR1 SGHNT, CDR2 YENEEA. The CDR3 totals 16 residues. The CDR3, as DNA: TGTGCCAGCAGCGGGAGGGGGGAGAGGACTCCCGGGGAGCTGTTTTTT. Its translation is CASSGRGERTPGELFF.

This clonotype was observed a few times. V gene TRBV11-2 combines with J gene TRBJ2-6; no reliable D call. The germline V and J ends were trimmed by 5 bases and 0 bases, with 5 bases remaining between them. The germline V gene encodes CDR1 SGHAT and CDR2 FQNNGV. The CDR3 is made up of 14 amino acids. The CDR3 DNA reads TGTGCCAGCAGCGAAAGCTCTGGGGCCAACGTCCTGACTTTC. As protein: CASSESSGANVLTF.

This clonotype showed up just a few times. The gene calls are TRBV12-3 or TRBV12-4 and TRBJ1-4, with unresolved D. The CDR3 totals 12 residues. V lost 6 bases, J lost 10 bases, and 12 bases lay in between. The CDR3 loop reads CASSPMGGKLFF. The CDR3 DNA follows: TGTGCCAGCAGCCCCATGGGAGGAAAACTGTTTTTT.

This clonotype was detected only a few times. The V and J genes are TRBV19 and TRBJ2-1; 9 bases line up with TRBD2. V gave up 8 bases and J gave up 4 bases; unmatched junction bases: 6. CDR1 is LNHDA, CDR2 SQIVND, per germline (reference sequence). The CDR3 is 14 residues long. The CDR3: CASLAGVGYNEQFF. The CDR3 region has the DNA TGTGCCAGTTTAGCGGGAGTCGGATACAATGAGCAGTTCTTC.

This clonotype was observed a handful of times. V is TRBV7-2 and J is TRBJ2-5, with TRBD2 matching 9 bases. Germline CDR1 and CDR2: SGHTA and FQGNSA. V trimming: 2 bases; J trimming: 0 bases; junction bases outside the gene matches: 4. This CDR3 is built from 16 residues. The CDR3 sequence: CASSLPRGRDQETQYF. CDR3 DNA sequence: TGTGCCAGCAGCTTACCTCGCGGGAGGGACCAAGAGACCCAGTACTTC.